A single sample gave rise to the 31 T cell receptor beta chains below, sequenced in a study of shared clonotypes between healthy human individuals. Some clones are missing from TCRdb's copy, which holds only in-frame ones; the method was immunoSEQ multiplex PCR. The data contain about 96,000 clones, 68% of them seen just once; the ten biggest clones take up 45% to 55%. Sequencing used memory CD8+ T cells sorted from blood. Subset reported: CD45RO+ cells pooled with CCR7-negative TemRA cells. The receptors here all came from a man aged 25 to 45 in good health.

CDR3 in amino acids: CASSPRLAALNTGELFF. The CDR3 DNA reads as TGTGCCAGCAGCCCGAGACTAGCAGCATTGAACACCGGGGAGCTGTTTTTT. The chain employs TRBV11-3 and TRBJ2-2; 7 nucleotides agree with TRBD2. The CDR3 is made up of 17 amino acids. V lost 5 bases to trimming and J lost 1 base; unmatched junction nucleotides: 10. The V gene's germline CDR1 is SGHNT and CDR2 YENEEA.

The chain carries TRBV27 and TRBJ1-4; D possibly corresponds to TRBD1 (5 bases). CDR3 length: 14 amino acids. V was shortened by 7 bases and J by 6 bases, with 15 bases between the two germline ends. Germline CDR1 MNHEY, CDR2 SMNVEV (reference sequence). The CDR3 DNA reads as TGTGCCAGCAAGGGTCGACGGGGGGATGAAAAACTGTTTTTT. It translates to CASKGRRGDEKLFF.

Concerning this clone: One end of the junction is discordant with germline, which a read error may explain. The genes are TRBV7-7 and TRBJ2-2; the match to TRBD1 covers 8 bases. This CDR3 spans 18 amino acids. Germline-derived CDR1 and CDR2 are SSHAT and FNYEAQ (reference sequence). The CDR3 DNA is TGTGCTAGCAGCTCAAACGAAGGACAGGGAGCCAACACCGGGGAGCTGTTTTTT. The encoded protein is CASSSNEGQGANTGELFF. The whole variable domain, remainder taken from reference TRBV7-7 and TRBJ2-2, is GAGVSQSPRYKVTKRGQDVTLRCDPISSHATLYWYQQALGQGPEFLTYFNYEAQPDKSGLPSDRFSAERPEGSISTLTIQRTEQRDSAMYRCASSSNEGQGANTGELFFGEGSRLTVL.

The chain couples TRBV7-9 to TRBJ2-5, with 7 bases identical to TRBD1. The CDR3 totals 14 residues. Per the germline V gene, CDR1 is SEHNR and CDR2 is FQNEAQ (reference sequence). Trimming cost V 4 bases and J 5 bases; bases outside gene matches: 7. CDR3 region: CASSYIRGQETQYF. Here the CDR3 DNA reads TGTGCCAGCAGCTACATCAGGGGACAGGAGACCCAGTACTTC.

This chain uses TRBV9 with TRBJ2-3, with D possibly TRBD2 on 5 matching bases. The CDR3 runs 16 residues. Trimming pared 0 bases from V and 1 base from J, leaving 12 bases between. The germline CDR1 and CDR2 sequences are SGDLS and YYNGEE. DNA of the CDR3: TGTGCCAGCAGCGTAGCTCGCGGGCTACGCACAGATACGCAGTATTTT. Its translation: CASSVARGLRTDTQYF.

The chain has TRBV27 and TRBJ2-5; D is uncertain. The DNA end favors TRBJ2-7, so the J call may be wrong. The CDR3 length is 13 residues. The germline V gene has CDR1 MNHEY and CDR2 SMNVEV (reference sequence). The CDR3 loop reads CASSSGRFGEQYF. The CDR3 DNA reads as TGTGCCAGCAGTTCAGGAAGATTTGGCGAGCAGTACTTC.

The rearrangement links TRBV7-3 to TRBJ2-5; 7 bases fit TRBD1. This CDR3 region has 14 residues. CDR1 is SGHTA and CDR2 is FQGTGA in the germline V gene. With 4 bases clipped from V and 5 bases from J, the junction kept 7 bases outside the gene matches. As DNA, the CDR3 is TGTGCCAGCAGCTCATCGACAGGGACGGAGACCCAGTACTTC. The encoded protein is CASSSSTGTETQYF.

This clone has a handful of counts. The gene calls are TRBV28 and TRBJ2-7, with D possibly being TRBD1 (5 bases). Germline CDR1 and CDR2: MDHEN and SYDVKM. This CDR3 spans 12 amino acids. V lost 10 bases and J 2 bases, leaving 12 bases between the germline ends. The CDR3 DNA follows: TGTGCCATCGAAGGGGATCCCTACGAGCAGTACTTC. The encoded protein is CAIEGDPYEQYF.

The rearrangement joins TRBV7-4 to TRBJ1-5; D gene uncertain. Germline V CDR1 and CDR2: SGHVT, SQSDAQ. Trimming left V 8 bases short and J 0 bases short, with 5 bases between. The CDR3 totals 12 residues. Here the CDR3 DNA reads TGTGCCAGCGCCGATAGCAATCAGCCCCAGCATTTT. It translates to CASADSNQPQHF.

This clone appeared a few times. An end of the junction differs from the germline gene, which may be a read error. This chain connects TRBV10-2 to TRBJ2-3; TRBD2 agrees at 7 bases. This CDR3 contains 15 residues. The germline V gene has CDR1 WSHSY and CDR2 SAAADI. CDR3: CASSSGLAVTDTQYF. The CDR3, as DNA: TGTGCCAGCAGTTCGGGCCTAGCGGTTACAGATACGCAGTATTTT.

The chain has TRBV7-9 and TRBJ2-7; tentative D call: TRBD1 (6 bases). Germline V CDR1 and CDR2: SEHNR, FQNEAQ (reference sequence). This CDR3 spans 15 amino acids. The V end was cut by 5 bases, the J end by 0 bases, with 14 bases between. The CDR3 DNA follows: TGTGCCAGCAGCCCCCGAAGGACAGTCTCCTACGAGCAGTACTTC. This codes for CASSPRRTVSYEQYF.

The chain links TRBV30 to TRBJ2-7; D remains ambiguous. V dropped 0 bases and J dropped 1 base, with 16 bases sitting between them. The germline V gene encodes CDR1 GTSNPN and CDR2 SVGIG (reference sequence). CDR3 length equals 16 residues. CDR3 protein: CAWSVKYGVESYEQYF. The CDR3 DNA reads TGTGCCTGGAGTGTAAAGTATGGGGTAGAATCCTACGAGCAGTACTTC.

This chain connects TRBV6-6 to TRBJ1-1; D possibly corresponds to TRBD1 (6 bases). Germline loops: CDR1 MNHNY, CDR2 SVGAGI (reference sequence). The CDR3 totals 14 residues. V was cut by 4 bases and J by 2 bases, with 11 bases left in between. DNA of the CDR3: TGTGCCAGCAGTTCACAGGGATTTAACACTGAAGCTTTCTTT. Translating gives CASSSQGFNTEAFF.

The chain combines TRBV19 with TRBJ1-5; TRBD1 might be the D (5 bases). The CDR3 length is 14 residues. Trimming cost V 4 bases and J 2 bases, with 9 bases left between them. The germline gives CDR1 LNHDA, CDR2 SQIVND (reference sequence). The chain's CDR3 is CASSTAGGNQPQHF. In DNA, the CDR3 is TGTGCCAGTAGTACAGCGGGGGGCAATCAGCCCCAGCATTTT.

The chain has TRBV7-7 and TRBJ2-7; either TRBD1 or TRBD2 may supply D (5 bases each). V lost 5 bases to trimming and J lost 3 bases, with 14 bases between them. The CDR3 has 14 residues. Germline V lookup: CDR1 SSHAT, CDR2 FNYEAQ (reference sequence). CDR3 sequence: CASSRGDGIYEQYF. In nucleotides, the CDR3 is TGTGCCAGCAGCCGAGGGGACGGGATCTACGAGCAGTACTTC.

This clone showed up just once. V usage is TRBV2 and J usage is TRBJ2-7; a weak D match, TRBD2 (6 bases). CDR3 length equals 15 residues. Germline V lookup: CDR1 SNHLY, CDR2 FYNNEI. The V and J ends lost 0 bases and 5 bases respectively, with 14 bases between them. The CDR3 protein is CASSEALLSGDEQYF. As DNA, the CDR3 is TGTGCCAGCAGTGAAGCGCTTCTCTCGGGGGACGAGCAGTACTTC.

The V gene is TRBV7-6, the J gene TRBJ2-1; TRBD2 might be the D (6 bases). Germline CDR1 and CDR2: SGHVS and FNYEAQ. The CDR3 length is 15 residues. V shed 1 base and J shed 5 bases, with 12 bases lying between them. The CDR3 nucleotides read TGTGCCAGCAGCTTAGACCCGGGGGTGAACAATGAGCAGTTCTTC. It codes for CASSLDPGVNNEQFF.

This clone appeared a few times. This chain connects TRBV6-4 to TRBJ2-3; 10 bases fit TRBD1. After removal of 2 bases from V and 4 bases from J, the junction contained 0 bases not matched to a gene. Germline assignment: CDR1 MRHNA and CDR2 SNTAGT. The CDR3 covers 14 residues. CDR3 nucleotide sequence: TGTGCCAGCAGTGACGGACAGGGGGCAGATACGCAGTATTTT. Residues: CASSDGQGADTQYF.

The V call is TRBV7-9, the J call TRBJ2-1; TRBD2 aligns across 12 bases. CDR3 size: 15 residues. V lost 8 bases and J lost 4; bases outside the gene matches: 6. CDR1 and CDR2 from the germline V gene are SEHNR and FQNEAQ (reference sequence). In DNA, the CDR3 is TGTGCCAGCGAGTCTGGGACTAGCGGGTACAATGAGCAGTTCTTC. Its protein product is CASESGTSGYNEQFF.

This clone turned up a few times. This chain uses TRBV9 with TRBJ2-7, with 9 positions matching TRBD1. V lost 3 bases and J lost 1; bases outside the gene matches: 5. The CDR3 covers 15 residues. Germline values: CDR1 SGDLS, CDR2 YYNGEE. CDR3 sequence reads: CASSEGQGWSYEQYF. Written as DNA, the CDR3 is TGTGCCAGCAGCGAGGGACAGGGATGGTCCTACGAGCAGTACTTC.

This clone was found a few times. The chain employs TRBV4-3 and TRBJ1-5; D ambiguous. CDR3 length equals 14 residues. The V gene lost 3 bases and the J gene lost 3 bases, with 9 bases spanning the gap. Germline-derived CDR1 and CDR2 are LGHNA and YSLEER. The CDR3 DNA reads TGCGCCAGCAGCCACCGGCCCTTCAATCAGCCCCAGCATTTT. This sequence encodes CASSHRPFNQPQHF.

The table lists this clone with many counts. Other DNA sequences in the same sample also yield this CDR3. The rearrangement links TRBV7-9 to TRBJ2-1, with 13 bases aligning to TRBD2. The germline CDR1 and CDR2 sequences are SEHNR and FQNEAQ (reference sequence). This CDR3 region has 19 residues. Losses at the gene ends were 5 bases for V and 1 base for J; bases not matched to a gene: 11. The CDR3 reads CASSPPGLAGDGSYNEQFF. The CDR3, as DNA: TGTGCCAGCAGCCCTCCCGGACTAGCGGGAGACGGGTCCTACAATGAGCAGTTCTTC.

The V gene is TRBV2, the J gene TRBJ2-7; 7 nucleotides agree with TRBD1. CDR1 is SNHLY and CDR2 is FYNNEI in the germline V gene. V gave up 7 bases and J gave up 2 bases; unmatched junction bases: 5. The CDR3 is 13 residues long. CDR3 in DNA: TGTGCCAGCACCGGGACAGAGCCCTACGAGCAGTACTTC. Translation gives CASTGTEPYEQYF.

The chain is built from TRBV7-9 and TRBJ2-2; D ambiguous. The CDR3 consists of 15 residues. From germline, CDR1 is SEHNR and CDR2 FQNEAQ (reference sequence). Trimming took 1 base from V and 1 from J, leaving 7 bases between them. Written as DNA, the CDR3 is TGTGCCAGCAGCTTAGTCATTGGGAACACCGGGGAGCTGTTTTTT. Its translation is CASSLVIGNTGELFF. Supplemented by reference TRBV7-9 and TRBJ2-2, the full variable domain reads DTGVSQNPRHKITKRGQNVTFRCDPISEHNRLYWYRQTLGQGPEFLTYFQNEAQLEKSRLLSDRFSAERPKGSFSTLEIQRTEQGDSAMYLCASSLVIGNTGELFFGEGSRLTVL.

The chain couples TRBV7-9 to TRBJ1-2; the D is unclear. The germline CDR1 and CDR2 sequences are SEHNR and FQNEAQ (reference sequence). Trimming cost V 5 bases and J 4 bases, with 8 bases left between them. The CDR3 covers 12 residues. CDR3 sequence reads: CASSPISYGYTF. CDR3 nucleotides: TGTGCCAGCAGCCCCATTAGCTATGGCTACACCTTC.

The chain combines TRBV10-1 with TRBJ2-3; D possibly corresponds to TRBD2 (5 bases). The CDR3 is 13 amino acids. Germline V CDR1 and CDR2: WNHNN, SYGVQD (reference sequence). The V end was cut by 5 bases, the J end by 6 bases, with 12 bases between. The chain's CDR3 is CASSWTVRDTQYF. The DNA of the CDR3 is TGCGCCAGCAGTTGGACTGTGCGGGATACGCAGTATTTT.

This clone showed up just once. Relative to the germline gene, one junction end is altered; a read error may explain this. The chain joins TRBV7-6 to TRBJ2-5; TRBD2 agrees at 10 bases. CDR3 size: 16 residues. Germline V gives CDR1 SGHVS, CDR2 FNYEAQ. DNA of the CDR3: TGTGCCAGCAGCTTAGCTGCCGGGACTAGCGCCCCCCAGCAAGACTTC. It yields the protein CASSLAAGTSAPQQDF.

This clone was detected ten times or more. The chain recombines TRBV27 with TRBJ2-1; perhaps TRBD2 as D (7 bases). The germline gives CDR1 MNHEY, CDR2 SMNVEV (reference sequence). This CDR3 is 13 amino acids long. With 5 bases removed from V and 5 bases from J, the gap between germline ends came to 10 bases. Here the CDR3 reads CASSLGGHNEQFF. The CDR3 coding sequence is TGTGCCAGCAGTCTGGGGGGGCACAATGAGCAGTTCTTC.

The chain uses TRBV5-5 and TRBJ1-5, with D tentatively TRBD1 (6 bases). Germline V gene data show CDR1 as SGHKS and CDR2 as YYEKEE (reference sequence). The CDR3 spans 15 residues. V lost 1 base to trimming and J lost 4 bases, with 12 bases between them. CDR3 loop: CASSLSRGRNQPQHF. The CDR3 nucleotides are TGTGCCAGCAGCTTGTCCAGGGGAAGGAATCAGCCCCAGCATTTT.

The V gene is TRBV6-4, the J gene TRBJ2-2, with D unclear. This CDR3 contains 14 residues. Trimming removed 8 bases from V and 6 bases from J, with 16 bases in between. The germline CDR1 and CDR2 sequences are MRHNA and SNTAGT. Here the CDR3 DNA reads TGTGCCAGCTCGACCGACACCTCTCCCGGGGAGCTGTTTTTT. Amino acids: CASSTDTSPGELFF.

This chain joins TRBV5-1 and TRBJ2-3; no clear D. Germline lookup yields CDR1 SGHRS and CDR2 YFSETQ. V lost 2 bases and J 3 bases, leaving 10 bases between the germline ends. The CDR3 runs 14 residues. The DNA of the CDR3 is TGCGCCAGCAGCTTTTCCAGGACGACAGATACGCAGTATTTT. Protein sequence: CASSFSRTTDTQYF. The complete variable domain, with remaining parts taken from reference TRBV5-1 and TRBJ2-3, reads KAGVTQTPRYLIKTRGQQVTLSCSPISGHRSVSWYQQTPGQGLQFLFEYFSETQRNKGNFPGRFSGRQFSNSRSEMNVSTLELGDSALYLCASSFSRTTDTQYFGPGTRLTVL.